This is a list of T cell receptor beta chains from one sample in a study of CD8 T cells in Susac syndrome. TCRdb itself ran the immunoSEQ multiplex PCR reads through MiXCR, one entry per CDR3 protein. Among 150,000 or so distinct CDR3 sequences listed, 95% to 97% were seen once. The sample consisted of CD4+ T cells from PBMCs. The source of these receptors is a human donor with Susac syndrome. The CDR3 runs from the conserved cysteine through the conserved F or W. Clone size is shown for a subset of rows, as once, few, many or a class of expanded clone.

abundance,v_gene,j_gene,CDR3aa
once,TRBV27,TRBJ2-5,CASSQRGWTVQETQYF
.,TRBV6-5,TRBJ2-3,CASSYPYETSGIPIRYF
.,TRBV29-1,TRBJ2-1,CSVEMGIPPNEQFF
.,TRBV6-5,TRBJ2-1,CASRPPGSRDEQFF
.,TRBV27,TRBJ2-3,CASSLRRAPNWAGADTQYF
.,TRBV3-1,TRBJ2-1,CASSTMRTSGNEQFF
.,TRBV20-1,TRBJ1-4,CSAWGANEKLFF
.,TRBV4-3,TRBJ2-7,CATRERTDEQYF
.,TRBV18,TRBJ2-5,CASSPEKETQYF
.,TRBV12-3/TRBV12-4,TRBJ2-3,CASSFTGLSTDTQYF
.,TRBV24-1,TRBJ2-5,CATRSGGATSSETQYF
.,TRBV12-3/TRBV12-4,TRBJ1-3,CASSRNTIYF
.,TRBV5-6,TRBJ2-7,CASSARLAGFSYEQYF
.,TRBV5-1,TRBJ2-7,CASSLVASGDYEQYF
.,TRBV7-8,TRBJ1-5,CASSPRTGVGQPQHF
.,TRBV7-2,TRBJ2-2,CASAIDRKTATGELFF
.,TRBV24-1,TRBJ2-3,CATCPLIPSTDTQYF
once,TRBV25-1,TRBJ1-6,CASSDPQGGAPLHF
.,TRBV7-2,TRBJ2-4,CASSADRQDIQYF
.,TRBV5-6,TRBJ2-1,CASSPLRGSSYNEQFF
.,TRBV15,TRBJ2-3,CATSREIGALEEGTQYF
.,TRBV27,TRBJ2-7,CASSPLIGRRYEQYF
once,TRBV7-8,TRBJ2-7,CASSLVPPNYEQYF
.,TRBV20-1,TRBJ2-1,CSAFTSRGSYNEQFF
.,TRBV9,TRBJ2-6,CASSGGPWPGTAVFAGANVLTF
.,TRBV4-2,TRBJ1-3,CASSQIGESGNTIYF
.,TRBV3-1,TRBJ1-2,CASSQVLKDGYTF
.,TRBV28,TRBJ2-3,CASSPSGGATDTQYF
.,TRBV20-1,TRBJ2-7,CSARSRTGYYEQYF
.,TRBV6-2/TRBV6-3,TRBJ2-1,CASRWMEGAVDNEQFF
.,TRBV20-1,TRBJ2-3,CSAYTGQGVTDTQYF
.,TRBV7-3,TRBJ1-6,CASSPRDRGRNSPLHF
.,TRBV18,TRBJ2-3,CASSLSDTQYF
.,TRBV7-2,TRBJ1-2,CASSLGRISYGYTF
.,TRBV5-6,TRBJ1-2,CASSLAGISNYGYTF
.,TRBV24-1,TRBJ2-5,CATSDPTTSGETQYF
.,TRBV25-1,TRBJ2-5,CASSAITGGQTQYF
.,TRBV7-9,TRBJ2-1,CASSRGDEQFF
.,TRBV30,TRBJ1-2,CAWSQARGTGYTF
.,TRBV29-1,TRBJ1-4,CSVGTWDEKLFF
.,TRBV12-3/TRBV12-4,TRBJ1-1,CASSLGTGLGTEAFF
.,TRBV30,TRBJ2-1,CAWSVVGGTDNEQFF
.,TRBV9,TRBJ1-2,CASSPSTGHYGYTF
.,TRBV7-2,TRBJ1-2,CASSPTRGAGYTF
.,TRBV5-4,TRBJ2-1,CASSGLAGVEQFF
.,TRBV29-1,TRBJ2-3,CSAGGGTDTQYF
.,TRBV2,TRBJ2-3,CASSVPDTQYF
.,TRBV24-1,TRBJ2-5,CATSEGGFGLETQYF
.,TRBV9,TRBJ1-5,CASSVGGGDSQPQHF
.,TRBV7-3,TRBJ2-7,CASSLKGGSGYEQYF